What follows are 27 T cell receptor beta chains derived from one specimen sequenced in a study of blood T cell repertoires in COVID-19. Only in-frame clones appear in the TCRdb table, and some are missing; sequencing was by immunoSEQ multiplex PCR. The table includes fewer than 200,000 clones, roughly four fifths detected once. The sample consisted of peripheral blood. The receptors here all came from a woman in her 70s with COVID-19, enrolled during active disease.

This chain connects TRBV28 to TRBJ2-1, with D perhaps TRBD2 (6 bases). The V gene lost 4 bases and the J gene lost 10 bases, with 23 bases spanning the gap. The CDR3 covers 16 residues. In germline, CDR1 is MDHEN, CDR2 SYDVKM. DNA of the CDR3: TGTGCCAGCAGTTCTTCTGCGGGAACGCCTACCCCCGAGCAGTTCTTC. Amino acid sequence: CASSSSAGTPTPEQFF.

The chain links TRBV27 to TRBJ1-1; a possible D gene is TRBD1 (5 bases). Germline CDR1 is MNHEY and CDR2 is SMNVEV (reference sequence). V was shortened by 2 bases and J by 11 bases, with 18 bases between the two germline ends. The CDR3 has 14 residues. The CDR3 loop reads CASSLTDSTLRAFF. CDR3 coding DNA: TGTGCCAGCAGTTTAACCGACAGCACCCTAAGGGCTTTCTTT.

The V and J genes are TRBV7-9 and TRBJ2-5; 9 bases align to TRBD1. Germline CDR1 is SEHNR and CDR2 is FQNEAQ (reference sequence). This CDR3 spans 15 amino acids. Trimming removed 1 base from V and 5 bases from J; junction bases left unmatched: 5. The CDR3 DNA reads TGTGCCAGCAGCTTAGTTACAGGGGGCGAGGAGACCCAGTACTTC. Translated: CASSLVTGGEETQYF. Drawing the rest from reference TRBV7-9 and TRBJ2-5, the complete variable domain is DTGVSQNPRHKITKRGQNVTFRCDPISEHNRLYWYRQTLGQGPEFLTYFQNEAQLEKSRLLSDRFSAERPKGSFSTLEIQRTEQGDSAMYLCASSLVTGGEETQYFGPGTRLLVL.

The gene calls are TRBV27 and TRBJ2-4; a weak D match, TRBD2 (7 bases). The CDR3 consists of 15 residues. The V gene's germline CDR1 is MNHEY and CDR2 SMNVEV (reference sequence). Trimming cost V 5 bases and J 3 bases, with 14 bases left between them. This CDR3 is CASSRGGLGKNIQYF. Here the CDR3 DNA reads TGTGCCAGCAGTCGCGGGGGCCTAGGCAAAAACATTCAGTACTTC.

The chain has TRBV5-1 and TRBJ2-3; a possible D gene is TRBD2 (6 bases). Per the germline V gene, CDR1 is SGHRS and CDR2 is YFSETQ. Trimming took off 1 base at V and 2 bases at J, with 14 bases between the two ends. The CDR3 contains 16 residues. DNA of the CDR3: TGCGCCAGCAGCTTGTCCCCCGGGACTCTCACAGATACGCAGTATTTT. The encoded protein is CASSLSPGTLTDTQYF.

The table lists this clone with a few counts. The chain employs TRBV18 and TRBJ2-4; 7 bases line up with TRBD1. The CDR3 extends over 16 amino acids. Germline lookup yields CDR1 KGHSH and CDR2 LQKENI. Trimming at V came to 2 bases and at J to 8 bases, leaving 12 bases not matched to a gene. CDR3 loop: CASSPIPGGSADIQYF. CDR3 DNA: TGTGCCAGCTCACCAATCCCAGGGGGAAGTGCGGACATTCAGTACTTC.

The chain recombines TRBV7-9 with TRBJ2-3; TRBD2 matches 7 bases. The CDR3 loop spans 15 amino acids. Germline V gene lookup returns CDR1 SEHNR and CDR2 FQNEAQ (reference sequence). V was pared by 5 bases and J by 5 bases, with 10 bases of the junction left unmatched. Written as DNA, the CDR3 is TGTGCCAGCAGCCCCCAAGCGGGAATGGTAGATACGCAGTATTTT. Protein sequence: CASSPQAGMVDTQYF. The entire variable domain, with the rest obtained from reference TRBV7-9 and TRBJ2-3, is as follows: DTGVSQNPRHKITKRGQNVTFRCDPISEHNRLYWYRQTLGQGPEFLTYFQNEAQLEKSRLLSDRFSAERPKGSFSTLEIQRTEQGDSAMYLCASSPQAGMVDTQYFGPGTRLTVL.

The chain is built from TRBV5-4 and TRBJ1-2; 7 bases match TRBD1. Germline loops: CDR1 SGHNT, CDR2 YYREEE (reference sequence). Trimming cost V 1 base and J 4 bases; bases outside gene matches: 4. The CDR3 is 14 residues long. CDR3 in DNA: TGTGCCAGCAGCTTGAAGGGGGCGTCCTATGGCTACACCTTC. Residues: CASSLKGASYGYTF.

The gene calls are TRBV7-3 and TRBJ2-1; 7 bases fit TRBD2. CDR3 length equals 16 residues. Germline CDR1 reads SGHTA; CDR2 reads FQGTGA. The junction had 13 bases not matched to a gene; V was cut back by 5 bases and J by 6 bases. CDR3 loop: CASSRQGTTRGNEQFF. The CDR3 DNA sequence: TGTGCCAGCAGCCGACAAGGGACTACCCGGGGCAATGAGCAGTTCTTC. Combining the CDR3 with reference TRBV7-3 and TRBJ2-1 gives the whole variable domain GAGVSQTPSNKVTEKGKYVELRCDPISGHTALYWYRQSLGQGPEFLIYFQGTGAADDSGLPNDRFFAVRPEGSVSTLKIQRTERGDSAVYLCASSRQGTTRGNEQFFGPGTRLTVL.

This sequence joins TRBV6-2 or TRBV6-3 and TRBJ2-1, with TRBD2 matching over 13 bases. Germline V lookup: CDR1 MNHEY, CDR2 SVGEGT. The CDR3 runs 14 residues. The trim removed 2 bases at V and 12 bases at J, leaving 4 bases unmatched. The CDR3 region has the DNA TGTGCCAGCAGTTACGGAACTAGCGGGAGGGGGCAGTTCTTC. Its translation: CASSYGTSGRGQFF.

This chain connects TRBV6-2 or TRBV6-3 to TRBJ1-1; tentatively, D is TRBD1 (6 bases). The CDR3 totals 16 residues. Germline CDR1 reads MNHEY; CDR2 reads SVGEGT. Trimming stripped 5 bases from V and 6 bases from J, with 22 bases between. The chain's CDR3 is CASSVRENRAAAEAFF. The DNA of the CDR3 is TGTGCCAGCAGTGTACGCGAAAACAGGGCCGCCGCTGAAGCTTTCTTT.

This clone has a handful of counts. V is TRBV11-2 and J is TRBJ2-3; tentatively, D is TRBD2 (6 bases). V dropped 8 bases and J dropped 0 bases, with 9 bases sitting between them. The CDR3 is made up of 13 amino acids. The V gene's germline CDR1 is SGHAT and CDR2 FQNNGV. CDR3 sequence reads: CASRSGSTDTQYF. Here the CDR3 DNA reads TGTGCCAGCCGGAGCGGGAGCACAGATACGCAGTATTTT.

The V gene is TRBV7-9, the J gene TRBJ2-1; 9 nucleotides agree with TRBD1. This CDR3 region has 15 residues. The V segment lost 4 bases and the J segment 8 bases; nucleotides outside the gene matches: 9. Germline CDR1 SEHNR, CDR2 FQNEAQ (reference sequence). CDR3 in amino acids: CASSSPGTGSDEQFF. The DNA of the CDR3 is TGTGCCAGCAGCTCGCCCGGGACAGGGTCGGATGAGCAGTTCTTC. Supplemented by reference TRBV7-9 and TRBJ2-1, the full variable domain reads DTGVSQNPRHKITKRGQNVTFRCDPISEHNRLYWYRQTLGQGPEFLTYFQNEAQLEKSRLLSDRFSAERPKGSFSTLEIQRTEQGDSAMYLCASSSPGTGSDEQFFGPGTRLTVL.

The chain combines TRBV7-2 with TRBJ1-5; a possible D gene is TRBD1 (5 bases). Trimming stripped 5 bases from V and 5 bases from J, with 13 bases between. The CDR3 loop spans 14 amino acids. Germline CDR1 SGHTA, CDR2 FQGNSA. The CDR3 reads CASSLGGNDQPQHF. In nucleotides, the CDR3 is TGTGCCAGCAGCCTCGGGGGGAACGATCAGCCCCAGCATTTT.

V and J are TRBV9 and TRBJ2-3; a possible D gene is TRBD2 (5 bases). With 0 bases removed from V and 5 bases from J, the gap between germline ends came to 10 bases. The CDR3 extends over 14 amino acids. Germline-derived CDR1 and CDR2 are SGDLS and YYNGEE. The CDR3 DNA reads as TGTGCCAGCAGCGTAGACCCTAGCCGAGATACGCAGTATTTT. It specifies CASSVDPSRDTQYF.

The V call is TRBV2, the J call TRBJ1-2; D gene unclear. Between the trimmed V and J ends, which lost 2 bases and 8 bases, there was a span of 15 bases. Germline V lookup: CDR1 SNHLY, CDR2 FYNNEI. The CDR3 has 14 residues. CDR3 region: CASSEFPQVGGYTF. In nucleotides, the CDR3 is TGTGCCAGCAGTGAATTTCCCCAGGTTGGAGGCTACACCTTC.

This clone was seen a handful of times. The chain carries TRBV7-2 and TRBJ1-5, with a possible D match to TRBD1 (5 bases). The CDR3 loop spans 18 amino acids. The V end lost 1 base, the J end lost 0 bases, and 16 bases lay between the germline ends. CDR1 and CDR2 from the germline V gene are SGHTA and FQGNSA. The chain's CDR3 is CASSLVAGTGYSNQPQHF. CDR3 nucleotides: TGTGCCAGCAGCTTAGTCGCGGGGACGGGATATAGCAATCAGCCCCAGCATTTT.

This chain connects TRBV19 to TRBJ2-2; TRBD1 matches at 9 bases. This CDR3 region has 15 residues. The germline gives CDR1 LNHDA, CDR2 SQIVND (reference sequence). V gave up 2 bases and J gave up 2 bases; unmatched junction bases: 0. CDR3 nucleotides: TGTGCCAGTAGTATAACAGGGGGCAACACCGGGGAGCTGTTTTTT. It encodes CASSITGGNTGELFF.

In its sample, this clone was seen once. The J gene is TRBJ1-2, the V gene TRBV28, with TRBD1 as a possible D gene (6 bases). Germline lookup yields CDR1 MDHEN and CDR2 SYDVKM. V lost 5 bases to trimming and J lost 4 bases, with 11 bases between them. This CDR3 comprises 13 residues. CDR3 nucleotide sequence: TGTGCCAGCAGTCGGCAGGGGTCCTATGGCTACACCTTC. Encoded protein: CASSRQGSYGYTF.

CDR3 sequence: CASSQNGGGAVGEQYF. The CDR3 DNA follows: TGTGCCAGCAGCCAAAACGGAGGGGGCGCCGTGGGGGAGCAGTACTTC. The V call is TRBV14, the J call TRBJ2-7, with a tentative D call TRBD1 (7 bases). CDR3 length: 16 residues. Germline CDR1 SGHDN, CDR2 FVKESK. V dropped 2 bases and J dropped 7 bases, with 21 bases sitting between them.

J is TRBJ1-1 and V is TRBV19; D is ambiguous. V lost 5 bases and J lost 6, with 16 bases in between. The CDR3 is 14 residues long. CDR1 and CDR2 (germline): LNHDA, SQIVND (reference sequence). For the CDR3, the DNA is TGTGCCAGTAGTCTCCGGGGTGGGAGGGCTGAAGCTTTCTTT. This translates into CASSLRGGRAEAFF.

J is TRBJ2-7 and V is TRBV28, with 7 bases that match TRBD1. Germline-derived CDR1 and CDR2 are MDHEN and SYDVKM. CDR3 length: 16 amino acids. Trimming removed 7 bases from V and 2 bases from J; junction bases left unmatched: 14. The CDR3 DNA is TGTGCCAGCACTCCCTCAAGCCGGGACAGAACCTACGAGCAGTACTTC. This gives the protein CASTPSSRDRTYEQYF.

This clone has a handful of counts. This chain joins TRBV7-2 and TRBJ1-3, with 7 bases aligning to TRBD1. Per the germline V gene, CDR1 is SGHTA and CDR2 is FQGNSA. The CDR3 contains 16 residues. J was trimmed by 0 bases and V by 5 bases; bases with no gene match: 7. CDR3 region: CASSLLGTVSGNTIYF. The CDR3 DNA reads as TGTGCCAGCAGCCTACTAGGGACAGTCTCTGGAAACACCATATATTTT.

This clone was observed once. The gene calls are TRBV6-5 and TRBJ2-2; D is perhaps TRBD2 (6 bases). Trimming took 7 bases from V and 7 from J, leaving 10 bases between them. Germline loops: CDR1 MNHEY, CDR2 SVGAGI. The CDR3 consists of 12 residues. The CDR3 reads CASTSTSGELFF. The CDR3 nucleotides are TGTGCCAGCACGTCGACTAGCGGGGAGCTGTTTTTT.

This sequence joins TRBV7-2 and TRBJ2-1, with no clear D. The CDR3 totals 14 residues. The V gene lost 1 base and the J gene lost 7 bases, with 11 bases spanning the gap. Germline V gene sequence: CDR1 SGHTA, CDR2 FQGNSA. The CDR3 coding sequence is TGTGCCAGCAGCTTAGACTCACTGAAGAATGAGCAGTTCTTC. This translates into CASSLDSLKNEQFF.

The table lists this clone with a few counts. The chain is built from TRBV28 and TRBJ2-7, with 13 bases lining up with TRBD2. Germline V CDR1 and CDR2: MDHEN, SYDVKM. CDR3 length: 14 residues. V shed 7 bases and J 4 bases; nucleotides not matched to a gene: 4. In nucleotides, the CDR3 is TGTGCCAGCATCCAGGGACTAGCGGGATACGAGCAGTACTTC. This sequence encodes CASIQGLAGYEQYF.

V usage is TRBV5-4 and J usage is TRBJ2-3; TRBD1 might be the D (6 bases). Trimming removed 7 bases from V and 1 base from J, with 13 bases in between. CDR1 is SGHNT, CDR2 YYREEE, per germline (reference sequence). The CDR3 extends over 14 amino acids. CDR3 amino acids: CASYIDRRTDTQYF. Here the CDR3 DNA reads TGTGCCAGCTATATTGACAGGCGCACAGATACGCAGTATTTT. The full variable domain, completed using reference TRBV5-4 and TRBJ2-3, is ETGVTQSPTHLIKTRGQQVTLRCSSQSGHNTVSWYQQALGQGPQFIFQYYREEENGRGNFPPRFSGLQFPNYSSELNVNALELDDSALYLCASYIDRRTDTQYFGPGTRLTVL.